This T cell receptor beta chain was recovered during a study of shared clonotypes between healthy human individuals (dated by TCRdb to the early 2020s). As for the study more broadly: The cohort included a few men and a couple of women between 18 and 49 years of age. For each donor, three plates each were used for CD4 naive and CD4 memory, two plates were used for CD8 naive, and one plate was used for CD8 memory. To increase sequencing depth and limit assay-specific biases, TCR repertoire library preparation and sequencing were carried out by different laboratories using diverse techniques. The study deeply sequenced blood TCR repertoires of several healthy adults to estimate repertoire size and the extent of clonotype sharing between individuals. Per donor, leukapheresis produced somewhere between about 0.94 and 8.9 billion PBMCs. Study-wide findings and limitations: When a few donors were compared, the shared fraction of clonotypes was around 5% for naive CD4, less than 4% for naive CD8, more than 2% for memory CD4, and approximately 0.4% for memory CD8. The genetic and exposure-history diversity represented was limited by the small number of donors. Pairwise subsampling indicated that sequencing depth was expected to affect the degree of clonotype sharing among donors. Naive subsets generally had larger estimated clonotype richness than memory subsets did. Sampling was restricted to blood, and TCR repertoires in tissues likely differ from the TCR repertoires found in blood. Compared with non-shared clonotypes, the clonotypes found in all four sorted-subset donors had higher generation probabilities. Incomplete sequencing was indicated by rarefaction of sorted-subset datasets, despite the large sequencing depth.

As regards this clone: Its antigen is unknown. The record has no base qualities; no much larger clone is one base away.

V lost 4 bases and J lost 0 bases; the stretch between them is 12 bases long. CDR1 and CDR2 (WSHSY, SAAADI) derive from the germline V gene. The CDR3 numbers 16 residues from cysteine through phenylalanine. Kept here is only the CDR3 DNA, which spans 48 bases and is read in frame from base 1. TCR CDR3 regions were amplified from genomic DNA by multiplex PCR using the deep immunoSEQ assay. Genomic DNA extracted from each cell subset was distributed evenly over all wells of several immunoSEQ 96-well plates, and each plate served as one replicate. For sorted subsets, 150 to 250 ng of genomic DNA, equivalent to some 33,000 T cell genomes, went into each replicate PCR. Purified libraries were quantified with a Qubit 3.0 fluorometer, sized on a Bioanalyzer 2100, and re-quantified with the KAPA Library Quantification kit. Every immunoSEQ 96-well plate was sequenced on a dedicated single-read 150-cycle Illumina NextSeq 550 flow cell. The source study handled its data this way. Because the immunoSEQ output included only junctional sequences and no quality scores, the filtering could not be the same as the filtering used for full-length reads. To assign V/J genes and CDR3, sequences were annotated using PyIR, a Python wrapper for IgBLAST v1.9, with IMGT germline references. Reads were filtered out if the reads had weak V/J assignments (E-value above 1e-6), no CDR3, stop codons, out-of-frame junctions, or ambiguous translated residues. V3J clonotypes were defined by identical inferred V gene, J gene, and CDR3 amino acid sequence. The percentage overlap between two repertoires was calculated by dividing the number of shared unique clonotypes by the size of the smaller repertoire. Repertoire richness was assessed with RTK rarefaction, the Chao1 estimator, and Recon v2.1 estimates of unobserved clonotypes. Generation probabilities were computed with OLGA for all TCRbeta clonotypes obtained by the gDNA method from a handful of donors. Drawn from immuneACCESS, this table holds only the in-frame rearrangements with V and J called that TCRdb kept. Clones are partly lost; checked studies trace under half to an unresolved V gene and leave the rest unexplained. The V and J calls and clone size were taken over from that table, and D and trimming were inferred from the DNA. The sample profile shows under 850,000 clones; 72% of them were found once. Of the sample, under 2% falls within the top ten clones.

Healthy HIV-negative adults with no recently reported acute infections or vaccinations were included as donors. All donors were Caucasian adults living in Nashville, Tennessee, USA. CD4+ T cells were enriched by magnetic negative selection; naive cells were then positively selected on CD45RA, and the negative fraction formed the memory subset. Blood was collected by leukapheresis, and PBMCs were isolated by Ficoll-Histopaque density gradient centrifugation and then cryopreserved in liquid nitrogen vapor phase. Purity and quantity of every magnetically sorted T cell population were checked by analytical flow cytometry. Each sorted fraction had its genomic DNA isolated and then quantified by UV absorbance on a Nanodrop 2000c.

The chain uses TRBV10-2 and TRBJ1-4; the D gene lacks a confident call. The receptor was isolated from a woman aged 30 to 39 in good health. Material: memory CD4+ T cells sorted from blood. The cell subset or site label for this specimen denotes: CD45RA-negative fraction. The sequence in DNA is TGCGCCAGCAGTGGCGAAGGAAGTTCAACTAATGAAAAACTGTTTTTT. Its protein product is CASSGEGSSTNEKLFF.